These 25 T cell receptor beta chains were all obtained from the same sample, sequenced in a study of brain metastases from non-small cell lung cancer. Assay: immunoSEQ multiplex PCR; the TCRdb copy retains only in-frame clones and omits some. The sample has about 880 clones, 80% seen once. The specimen was tissue from a brain metastasis. These receptors came from a donor at least 40 years old with non-small cell lung cancer.

This clone showed up just a few times. The genes are TRBV6-4 and TRBJ2-3; D is tentatively TRBD1 or TRBD2 (5 bases each). Germline V gene sequence: CDR1 MRHNA, CDR2 SNTAGT. The CDR3 contains 13 residues. V lost 2 bases to trimming and J lost 6 bases, with 9 bases between them. This chain's CDR3 is CASSDRDGDTQYF. In nucleotides, the CDR3 is TGTGCCAGCAGTGACAGGGACGGGGATACGCAGTATTTT.

V and J are TRBV29-1 and TRBJ2-5; 11 bases are a match to TRBD2. The V segment lost 5 bases and the J segment 2 bases; nucleotides outside the gene matches: 7. This CDR3 comprises 15 residues. CDR1 is SQVTM and CDR2 is ANQGSEA in the germline V gene. CDR3 bases: TGCAGCGTTCGACCGGGACTAGCGGCACAAGAGACCCAGTACTTC. Translated, it gives CSVRPGLAAQETQYF. Filled out from reference TRBV29-1 and TRBJ2-5, the complete variable domain reads SAVISQKPSRDICQRGTSLTIQCQVDSQVTMMFWYRQQPGQSLTLIATANQGSEATYESGFVIDKFPISRPNLTFSTLTVSNMSPEDSSIYLCSVRPGLAAQETQYFGPGTRLLVL.

The V call is TRBV10-3, the J call TRBJ2-5; 9 nucleotides align to TRBD2. Germline CDR1 is ENHRY and CDR2 is SYGVKD. V was pared by 6 bases and J by 5 bases, with 4 bases of the junction left unmatched. The CDR3 sequence is 13 residues long. CDR3 sequence: CAISLTSGETQYF. CDR3 nucleotide sequence: TGTGCCATCAGCCTGACTAGCGGTGAGACCCAGTACTTC.

The chain employs TRBV7-2 and TRBJ1-1, with D possibly matching TRBD1 (5 bases). Trimming removed 3 bases from V and 6 bases from J, with 11 bases in between. Germline CDR1 reads SGHTA; CDR2 reads FQGNSA. CDR3 length equals 13 residues. The CDR3 DNA sequence: TGTGCCAGCAGCTTTATGGGGCGGTCTGAAGCTTTCTTT. This codes for CASSFMGRSEAFF.

The V call is TRBV4-3, the J call TRBJ2-5; 13 bases are shared with TRBD2. J lost 5 bases, V lost 1 base, and 4 bases had no gene match. This CDR3 is 16 amino acids long. The germline V gene has CDR1 LGHNA and CDR2 YSLEER. CDR3 region: CASSQGTSGGSETQYF. CDR3 nucleotides: TGCGCCAGCAGCCAAGGGACTAGCGGGGGTTCGGAGACCCAGTACTTC.

This clone is hyperexpanded by share. This sample also contains other DNA sequences that code for the same CDR3. The chain combines TRBV7-9 with TRBJ2-3; the match to TRBD2 covers 8 bases. The CDR3 length is 16 residues. The ends lost 2 bases at V and 2 bases at J; junction bases unmatched: 6. Germline V gene sequence: CDR1 SEHNR, CDR2 FQNEAQ (reference sequence). DNA of the CDR3: TGTGCCAGCAGCTTAAGAAGCGGGGGATCCACAGATACGCAGTATTTT. This translates into CASSLRSGGSTDTQYF.

The chain employs TRBV15 and TRBJ2-1, with D tentatively TRBD1 or TRBD2 (5 bases each). With 1 base removed from V and 10 bases from J, the gap between germline ends came to 17 bases. The length of the CDR3 is 15 residues. From germline, CDR1 is LNHNV and CDR2 YYDKDF (reference sequence). In nucleotides, the CDR3 is TGTGCCACCAGCAGAGCCAGGGACCGCCCTTCCGAGCAGTTCTTC. Amino acid sequence: CATSRARDRPSEQFF.

This rearrangement joins TRBV7-9 to TRBJ2-5, with 10 bases that match TRBD2. CDR3 size: 15 residues. Germline lookup yields CDR1 SEHNR and CDR2 FQNEAQ (reference sequence). Trimming at V came to 10 bases and at J to 5 bases, leaving 13 bases not matched to a gene. The CDR3 region has the DNA TGTGCCACCCGGACTAGCGGTGTTACAGGGGAGACCCAGTACTTC. It specifies CATRTSGVTGETQYF. The full variable domain, rest sourced from reference TRBV7-9 and TRBJ2-5, is DTGVSQNPRHKITKRGQNVTFRCDPISEHNRLYWYRQTLGQGPEFLTYFQNEAQLEKSRLLSDRFSAERPKGSFSTLEIQRTEQGDSAMYLCATRTSGVTGETQYFGPGTRLLVL.

This chain uses TRBV5-4 with TRBJ1-1; unclear D gene. The CDR3 contains 14 residues. V was pared by 5 bases and J by 4 bases, with 15 bases between. CDR1 SGHNT and CDR2 YYREEE come from the germline V gene (reference sequence). CDR3 nucleotides: TGTGCCAGCAGACAGCAGGCTTTGGGCACTGAAGCTTTCTTT. Its protein is CASRQQALGTEAFF. Complete variable domain (other parts from reference TRBV5-4 and TRBJ1-1): ETGVTQSPTHLIKTRGQQVTLRCSSQSGHNTVSWYQQALGQGPQFIFQYYREEENGRGNFPPRFSGLQFPNYSSELNVNALELDDSALYLCASRQQALGTEAFFGQGTRLTVV.

V and J are TRBV6-5 and TRBJ2-1; D may correspond to TRBD1 or TRBD2 (7 bases each). CDR3 length: 16 amino acids. With 0 bases removed from V and 4 bases from J, the gap between germline ends came to 13 bases. Germline CDR1 and CDR2: MNHEY and SVGAGI. The CDR3 reads CASSYSGRGGYNEQFF. Written as DNA, the CDR3 is TGTGCCAGCAGTTACTCGGGCAGGGGGGGTTACAATGAGCAGTTCTTC.

This clone was found a few times. The rearrangement uses TRBV28 and TRBJ1-1; no clear D. The V gene lost 6 bases and the J gene lost 0 bases, with 14 bases spanning the gap. Germline loops: CDR1 MDHEN, CDR2 SYDVKM. The CDR3 is 15 amino acids. The CDR3: CASSLTWGMNTEAFF. The CDR3 DNA reads as TGTGCCAGCAGCCTCACCTGGGGTATGAACACTGAAGCTTTCTTT.

This rearrangement joins TRBV6-2 or TRBV6-3 to TRBJ2-3, with D unresolved. Germline V lookup: CDR1 MNHEY, CDR2 SVGEGT. V lost 0 bases to trimming and J lost 2 bases, with 6 bases between them. The CDR3 is made up of 14 amino acids. The CDR3 region is CASSYSSYTDTQYF. CDR3 nucleotide sequence: TGTGCCAGCAGTTACTCCTCCTACACAGATACGCAGTATTTT.

The genes are TRBV6-5 and TRBJ2-7; 9 nucleotides line up with TRBD1. The CDR3 runs 14 residues. The germline V gene encodes CDR1 MNHEY and CDR2 SVGAGI. J was trimmed by 2 bases and V by 2 bases; bases with no gene match: 1. The CDR3 bases are TGTGCCAGCAGTTACGGGACAGGGACCTACGAGCAGTACTTC. Protein: CASSYGTGTYEQYF.

The V and J genes are TRBV7-6 and TRBJ2-1, with D possibly called TRBD1 or TRBD2 (6 bases each). CDR3 length: 16 residues. Trimming pared 6 bases from V and 8 bases from J, leaving 23 bases between. Germline loops: CDR1 SGHVS, CDR2 FNYEAQ. The CDR3 here is CASRELTRGDIYEQFF. CDR3 in DNA: TGTGCCAGCAGGGAACTGACTAGGGGGGATATATATGAGCAGTTCTTC.

The CDR3 nucleotides read TGTGCCAGCAGTCAGGGTGTGGAGCAGTACTTC. Translated, it gives CASSQGVEQYF. The chain carries TRBV12-3 or TRBV12-4 and TRBJ2-7; tentative D call: TRBD1 (5 bases). The CDR3 totals 11 residues. Trimming left V 5 bases short and J 7 bases short, with 9 bases between.

The J gene is TRBJ2-5, the V gene TRBV4-1; 8 bases map to TRBD2. CDR1 is MGHRA and CDR2 is YSYEKL in the germline V gene. The CDR3 loop spans 15 amino acids. Germline trimming cut 0 bases from V and 5 bases from J; bases unmatched to any gene: 5. CDR3 DNA sequence: TGCGCCAGCAGCCAAGATGGGACGGGGGGGGAGACCCAGTACTTC. Its translation: CASSQDGTGGETQYF.

This chain joins TRBV9 and TRBJ2-7, with D possibly called TRBD1 or TRBD2 (5 bases each). Germline CDR1 is SGDLS and CDR2 is YYNGEE. The V gene lost 1 base and the J gene lost 6 bases, with 11 bases spanning the gap. CDR3 size: 13 residues. CDR3 amino acids: CASSVTPGTEQYF. DNA of the CDR3: TGTGCCAGCAGCGTAACCCCCGGGACCGAGCAGTACTTC.

V is TRBV3-1 (or the pseudogene TRBV3-2) and J is TRBJ2-3, with 10 positions matching TRBD2. The CDR3 is 15 residues long. Looked up from germline, CDR1 is LGHDT and CDR2 is YNNKEL (reference sequence). V trimming: 3 bases; J trimming: 4 bases; junction bases outside the gene matches: 4. The CDR3 region is CASSHQAGGADTQYF. The CDR3 nucleotides read TGTGCCAGCAGCCACCAAGCGGGGGGGGCAGATACGCAGTATTTT.

This rearrangement joins TRBV5-4 to TRBJ2-7; 10 bases are a match to TRBD1. Trimming cost V 5 bases and J 5 bases; bases outside gene matches: 1. The CDR3 loop spans 12 amino acids. Germline loops: CDR1 SGHNT, CDR2 YYREEE (reference sequence). This chain's CDR3 is CASRDRGNEQYF. In nucleotides, the CDR3 is TGTGCCAGCAGGGACAGGGGGAACGAGCAGTACTTC.

The V call is TRBV4-1, the J call TRBJ1-5, with D uncertain. The germline V gene encodes CDR1 MGHRA and CDR2 YSYEKL. The CDR3 contains 15 residues. With 0 bases removed from V and 4 bases from J, the gap between germline ends came to 10 bases. This CDR3 is CASSQDPAANQPQHF. In DNA, the CDR3 is TGCGCCAGCAGCCAAGATCCCGCAGCTAATCAGCCCCAGCATTTT.

V and J are TRBV27 and TRBJ1-4; D is ambiguous. Trimming took off 2 bases at V and 11 bases at J, with 12 bases between the two ends. The CDR3 extends over 13 amino acids. Germline CDR1 is MNHEY and CDR2 is SMNVEV (reference sequence). The CDR3 region is CASSLGLRGKLFF. CDR3 sequence (DNA): TGTGCCAGCAGTTTAGGCTTACGTGGGAAACTGTTTTTT.

The chain carries TRBV28 and TRBJ1-5; D unclear. Germline V gene data show CDR1 as MDHEN and CDR2 as SYDVKM. The CDR3 totals 15 residues. Deletions cut 0 bases from V and 0 bases from J, with 6 bases between. The CDR3 is CASSLWRPSNQPQHF. CDR3 nucleotides: TGTGCCAGCAGTTTATGGAGGCCTAGCAATCAGCCCCAGCATTTT.

The sample holds a few counts of this clone. The chain links TRBV6-5 to TRBJ2-1; D might be TRBD2 (5 bases). This CDR3 has 12 residues. Germline CDR1 reads MNHEY; CDR2 reads SVGAGI. The V end was cut by 8 bases, the J end by 3 bases, with 8 bases between. CDR3 loop: CASQDYYNEQFF. CDR3 DNA: TGTGCCAGCCAAGACTACTACAATGAGCAGTTCTTC.

J is TRBJ1-1 and V is TRBV5-5; D ambiguous. Germline CDR1 and CDR2: SGHKS and YYEKEE (reference sequence). CDR3 length: 12 amino acids. V shed 1 base and J shed 2 bases, with 3 bases lying between them. CDR3 region: CASSLSNTEAFF. The CDR3 region has the DNA TGTGCCAGCAGCTTGTCAAACACTGAAGCTTTCTTT.

This chain joins TRBV6-5 and TRBJ2-1, with a tentative D call TRBD1 (6 bases). The ends were cut back, 7 bases at V and 6 bases at J, with 13 bases in the middle. The CDR3 consists of 13 residues. CDR1 MNHEY and CDR2 SVGAGI come from the germline V gene. In DNA form, the CDR3 reads TGTGCCAGCACCCAACAGGGTAGCAATGAGCAGTTCTTC. Protein: CASTQQGSNEQFF.